A selection of T cell receptor beta chains follows, all from one sample in a study of CD8 T cells in Susac syndrome. One entry per CDR3 protein results from TCRdb running MiXCR on the immunoSEQ multiplex PCR reads. The sample consists of about 130,000 distinct CDR3 sequences, 85% to 95% of them appearing once. The sequencing sample was made of CD8+ T cells from PBMCs. Source of these receptors: a human donor with Susac syndrome. Each CDR3 is given with its conserved first and last residue. Fields, in order: J gene, D gene, V gene, CDR3 protein. The D gene is left open where the match is weak.

TRBJ2-1 TRBD2 TRBV11-2 CASSVAGEGYNEQFF
TRBJ1-4 - TRBV24-1 CATSDLDEKLFF
TRBJ1-2 - TRBV2 CASSDQTGPWGYTF
TRBJ2-5 - TRBV7-2 CASSSLHPPETQYF
TRBJ2-1 TRBD2 TRBV7-9 CASGTLAGVTNSEQFF
TRBJ2-5 TRBD2 TRBV5-6 CASSYTPGGEETQYF
TRBJ2-2 - TRBV15 CATSTSRTGGELFF
TRBJ2-1 - TRBV20-1 CSARISSYNEQFF
TRBJ2-1 - TRBV28 CASSPQEPAAEQFF
TRBJ2-1 - TRBV7-2 CASTFVASSYNEQFF
TRBJ2-3 - TRBV6-1 CASSEDRPGAYTDTQYF
TRBJ2-1 - TRBV5-4 CASSDSPNEQFF
TRBJ1-4 - TRBV12-3/TRBV12-4 CASSSFEALGAGGSEKLFF
TRBJ2-7 TRBD2 TRBV10-2 CASSEPWSSGSYEQYF
TRBJ1-3 TRBD1 TRBV20-1 CSAMGGTGDLLSGNTIYF
TRBJ1-5 - TRBV7-2 CASSLARRANQPQHF
TRBJ2-1 - TRBV20-1 CSARGASLTYNEQFF